Following are 4 T cell receptor beta chains from one sample sequenced in a study of cytomegalovirus exposure and HLA in healthy donors. Primers included in the PCR were 60 Vbeta and 13 Jbeta primers. Method: immunoSEQ multiplex PCR; TCRdb's copy keeps in-frame clones and lacks some. This table holds roughly 130,000 clones, around four fifths found once. The specimen sequenced was PBMCs. These receptors all stem from a human donor in good health.

The chain joins TRBV29-1 to TRBJ2-7; possibly TRBD1 for D (5 bases). V was trimmed by 6 bases and J by 3 bases, leaving 15 bases between them. Germline CDR1 reads SQVTM; CDR2 reads ANQGSEA. The CDR3 sequence is 13 residues long. Here the CDR3 DNA reads TGCAGCGTGTTGGGTCAGGGATACTACGAGCAGTACTTC. Translated: CSVLGQGYYEQYF.

For the CDR3, the DNA is TGCGCCAGCAGCTTGGACATCAAACCGGGACAGGCATACTCTGGAAACACCATATATTTT. This codes for CASSLDIKPGQAYSGNTIYF. The rearrangement joins TRBV5-1 to TRBJ1-3; TRBD1 aligns across 8 bases. The V and J ends lost 0 bases and 0 bases, in that order; junction bases with no gene match: 14. In germline, CDR1 is SGHRS, CDR2 YFSETQ. This CDR3 region has 20 residues.

The CDR3 is CASSSRLAGGYLQETQYF. The CDR3 DNA follows: TGTGCCAGCAGCTCAAGACTAGCGGGGGGTTACCTCCAAGAGACCCAGTACTTC. This rearrangement joins TRBV5-6 to TRBJ2-5; TRBD2 aligns across 13 bases. Germline V gene lookup returns CDR1 SGHDT and CDR2 YYEEEE. The CDR3 is made up of 18 amino acids. J was trimmed by 1 base and V by 3 bases; bases with no gene match: 9.

This chain uses TRBV29-1 with TRBJ1-3; D is uncertain. Germline V gene data show CDR1 as SQVTM and CDR2 as ANQGSEA. Between the trimmed V and J ends, which lost 7 bases and 0 bases, there was a span of 10 bases. CDR3 size: 13 residues. The CDR3 DNA reads TGCAGCGGTTCCACCTACTCTGGAAACACCATATATTTT. As protein: CSGSTYSGNTIYF.